This TCR beta chain was profiled in a study of blood T cell repertoires in COVID-19 (TCRdb year 2020). Study-wide context: Samples covering the acute and convalescent phases of COVID-19 were provided by collaborators in the United States, Italy and Spain. The prospective study material was composed of cDNA or gDNA derived from T cells, B-cell-depleted T cells, or PBMCs. Deeply sampled blood TCRbeta repertoires from subjects exposed to, actively infected with, or recovered from COVID-19 were included in the dataset. The repertoires were released in a freely available public database meant as a resource for research on the immune response to SARS-CoV-2. The samples were drawn from two sources: the first 160 participants of the ongoing ImmuneRACE study, and some 1,300 subjects contributed by 6 global collaborators. Nearly every sample came with metadata listing a de-identified subject ID, COVID-19 status, age in years and sex. Where HLA class I and class II types were available, the types were taken from metadata supplied by the sample provider, not from assay-based typing.

The immunoSEQ Assay, a bias-controlled multiplex PCR, was used to amplify TCRbeta CDR3 regions from genomic DNA. For the original study's pipeline: Within the assay, amplification of reference gene primers was used to estimate how many nucleated cells each sample contained. Sequence reads were collapsed and filtered to measure the absolute abundance of every unique TCRbeta CDR3 rearrangement. For each sample, productive Simpson clonality was calculated as the square root of Simpson's diversity index over productive rearrangements. As stored in TCRdb, this immuneACCESS dataset retains in-frame rearrangements with V and J assigned. A fraction of the clones does not appear; measured against another copy, unresolved V genes explain less than half of the discrepancy, and the remainder lacks a known reason. From that table come the V and J calls and clone size; the DNA was used to work out D and trimming. The sample profile shows a few hundred thousand clones; 85% of them were found once. The ten top clones hold about 2.7% of the sample.

For this clone: No antigen is known for it. The record has no base qualities; no much larger clone is one base away.

Enrolling through a virtual design, the prospective study's participants ranged in age from roughly 18 to 95 years and lived across 20 to 30 United States geographic areas. Cohort assignment in the prospective study relied on participant-reported clinical history from a screening survey and a study questionnaire. Recovered participants in ImmuneRACE Cohort 3 were defined by two consecutive negative NP/OP PCR tests, clearance by a healthcare professional, or resolution of symptoms. In the prospective study, mobile phlebotomists collected whole blood, serum and a nasopharyngeal or oropharyngeal swab from each participant. Prospective study participants could optionally give additional blood draws and questionnaires over a roughly two-month period. Before DNA extraction, blood samples from the prospective study were shipped at room temperature or frozen. General study outcomes and caveats: How much clinical and demographic metadata was included differed by source and by participant, and the metadata was provided uncurated.

CDR1 is given as MDHEN and CDR2 as SYDVKM, both from the germline V gene. The V end gives up 5 bases and the J end 0 bases, leaving 7 bases in the junction not matched to a gene. CDR3 length: 15 amino acids, cysteine to phenylalanine. Only the CDR3 region is kept as DNA, spanning 45 bases read in frame from base 1. The sample taken for sequencing was PBMCs or T cells enriched from blood (not recorded which). The chain couples TRBV28 to TRBJ2-7; 7 nucleotides in the junction match TRBD2. This TCR came from a woman aged 45-59 years who had recovered from COVID-19. The nucleotide sequence reads TGTGCCAGCAGTCTTACTAGCGCGAACTCCTACGAGCAGTACTTC. This translates into CASSLTSANSYEQYF.